The 6 T cell receptor beta chains below all came from one sample that was sequenced in a study of early T cells in non-severe SARS-CoV-2 infection. TCRdb redid the calling of the 5' RACE reads with MiXCR, one entry per CDR3 protein. Here the sample spans tens of thousands of distinct CDR3 sequences, 12% being singletons. This sample comprised whole blood, obtained at baseline. Receptors were obtained from an adult who was a healthcare worker with PCR-confirmed SARS-CoV-2 infection or an uninfected control (not recorded which).

A single count supports this clonotype. This sequence joins TRBV5-1 and TRBJ2-7; 10 bases are a match to TRBD2. The length of the CDR3 is 17 residues. J lost 3 bases, V lost 0 bases, and 9 bases had no gene match. The germline gives CDR1 SGHRS, CDR2 YFSETQ. CDR3 nucleotides: TGCGCCAGCAGCTTGGGGGCTGGGCTAGCGGGAGACTACGAGCAGTACTTC. Translating gives CASSLGAGLAGDYEQYF.

In this sample, this clonotype turned up many times. This rearrangement joins TRBV9 to TRBJ1-5; D call uncertain. The CDR3 is made up of 14 amino acids. Trimming pared 3 bases from V and 5 bases from J, leaving 12 bases between. Looked up from germline, CDR1 is SGDLS and CDR2 is YYNGEE. This chain's CDR3 is CASSETDGYQPQHF. CDR3 nucleotide sequence: TGTGCCAGCAGCGAGACGGATGGGTATCAGCCCCAGCATTTT.

The chain recombines TRBV3-1 with TRBJ1-2, with no clear D. Germline loops: CDR1 LGHDT, CDR2 YNNKEL (reference sequence). Trimming cost V 4 bases and J 2 bases, with 11 bases left between them. The length of the CDR3 is 14 residues. The CDR3 sequence: CASSPPAGNYGYTF. The CDR3 DNA is TGTGCCAGCAGCCCCCCGGCAGGAAACTATGGCTACACCTTC.

This clonotype was detected a few times. The chain couples TRBV29-1 to TRBJ1-2; a weak D match, TRBD1 (5 bases). CDR1 and CDR2 (germline): SQVTM, ANQGSEA. V lost 6 bases, J lost 4 bases, and 9 bases lay in between. CDR3 length: 11 residues. The DNA of the CDR3 is TGCAGCGTAGGGGATTCCTATGGCTACACCTTC. This gives the protein CSVGDSYGYTF.

This clonotype showed up just a few times. The genes are TRBV2 and TRBJ2-2; 10 bases fit TRBD1. This CDR3 is built from 13 residues. Per the germline V gene, CDR1 is SNHLY and CDR2 is FYNNEI. The V gene end was trimmed by 6 bases and the J gene end by 10 bases; junction bases not matched to a gene: 5. The CDR3 DNA reads as TGTGCCAGCAGAGGGACAGGGGTGGAGGAGCTGTTTTTT. Protein sequence: CASRGTGVEELFF.

The gene calls are TRBV6-1 and TRBJ1-2; D gene ambiguous. The CDR3 contains 13 residues. V was pared by 3 bases and J by 2 bases, with 7 bases between. CDR1 and CDR2 from the germline V gene are MNHNS and SASEGT. This CDR3 reads CASSESQNYGYTF. DNA for the CDR3: TGTGCCAGCAGTGAGTCACAGAACTATGGCTACACCTTC.